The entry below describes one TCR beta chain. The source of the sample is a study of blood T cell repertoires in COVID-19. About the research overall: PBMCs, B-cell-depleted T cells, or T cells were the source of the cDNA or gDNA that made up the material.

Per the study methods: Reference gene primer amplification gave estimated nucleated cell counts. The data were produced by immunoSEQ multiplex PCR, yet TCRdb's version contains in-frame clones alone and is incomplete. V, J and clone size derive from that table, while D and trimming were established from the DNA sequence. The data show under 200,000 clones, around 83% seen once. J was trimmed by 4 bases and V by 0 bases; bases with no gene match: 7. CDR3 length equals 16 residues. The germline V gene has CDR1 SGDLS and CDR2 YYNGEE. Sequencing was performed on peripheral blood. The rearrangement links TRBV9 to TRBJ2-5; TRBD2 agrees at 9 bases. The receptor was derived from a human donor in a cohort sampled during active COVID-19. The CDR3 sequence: CASSVGVSGSRETQYF. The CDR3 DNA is TGTGCCAGCAGCGTAGGAGTTAGCGGGAGTCGAGAGACCCAGTACTTC.